This T cell receptor beta chain is from a study of identical twins. A template switching step contributed a universal primer site, while unique molecular identifiers were present in the cDNA. Each CDR3 protein is one row after TCRdb ran MiXCR on the 5' RACE reads. The sample includes hundreds of thousands of distinct CDR3 sequences, 8.6% of them seen just once. Study-level points and caveats: High-abundance cord blood beta clonotypes had fewer insertions; memory repertoires showed none. The models systematically underestimated how much out-of-frame TCR alpha was shared in monozygotic twins.

As for this clonotype: What it binds is unknown.

J gave up 7 bases and V 2 bases, and 10 bases lay outside the gene matches. Germline loops: CDR1 SGHTA, CDR2 FQGNSA. CDR3 length equals 15 residues. Another study also made use of these data, one on yellow fever vaccine responses in identical twins. That source adds: After vaccination, twins' T cell response reportedly seemed partly convergent, partly personalized.

This TCR was sampled from a young woman in good health. Source material: PBMCs. The chain uses TRBV7-2 and TRBJ2-7; 8 bases line up with TRBD2. The CDR3 region has the DNA TGTGCCAGCAGCTTATCGGGGACTAGAGCGTGGGAGCAGTACTTC. It specifies CASSLSGTRAWEQYF. Filled out from reference TRBV7-2 and TRBJ2-7, the complete variable domain reads GAGVSQSPSNKVTEKGKDVELRCDPISGHTALYWYRQSLGQGLEFLIYFQGNSAPDKSGLPSDRFSAERTGGSVSTLTIQRTQQEDSAVYLCASSLSGTRAWEQYFGPGTRLTVT.